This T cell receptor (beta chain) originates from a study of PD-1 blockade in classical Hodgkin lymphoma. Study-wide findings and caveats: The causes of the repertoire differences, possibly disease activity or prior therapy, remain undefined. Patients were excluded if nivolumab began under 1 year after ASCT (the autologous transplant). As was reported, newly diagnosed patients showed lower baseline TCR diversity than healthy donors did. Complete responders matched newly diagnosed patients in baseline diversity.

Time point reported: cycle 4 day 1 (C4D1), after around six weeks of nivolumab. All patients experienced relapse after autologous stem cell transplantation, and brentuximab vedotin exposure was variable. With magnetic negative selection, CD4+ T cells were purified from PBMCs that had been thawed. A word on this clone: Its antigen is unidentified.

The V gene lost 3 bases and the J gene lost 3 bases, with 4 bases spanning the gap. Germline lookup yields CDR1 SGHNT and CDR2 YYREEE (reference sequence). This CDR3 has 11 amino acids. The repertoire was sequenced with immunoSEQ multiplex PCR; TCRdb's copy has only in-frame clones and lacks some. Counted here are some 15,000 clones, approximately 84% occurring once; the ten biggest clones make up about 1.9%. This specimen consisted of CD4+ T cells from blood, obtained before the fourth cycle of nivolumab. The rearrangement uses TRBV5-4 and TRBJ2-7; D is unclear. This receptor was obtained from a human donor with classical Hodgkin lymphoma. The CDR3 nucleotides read TGTGCCAGCAGCTCTAGCTACGAGCAGTACTTC. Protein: CASSSSYEQYF.